This T cell receptor (beta chain) was profiled in a study of blood T cell repertoires in COVID-19. For the study at large: Specimens from acute and convalescent COVID-19 originated in the United States, Italy and Spain. T cells, B-cell-depleted T cells, or PBMCs supplied cDNA or gDNA.

Original handling: Nucleated cell number was recorded as an estimate derived from reference gene primer amplification. TCRdb's table, derived via immunoSEQ multiplex PCR, lists solely in-frame clones and lacks some. The V and J calls and clone size were taken over from that table, and D and trimming were inferred from the DNA. The table records 40,000 to 50,000 clones, 90% of them present only once. The CDR3 length is 15 residues. V was trimmed by 4 bases and J by 7 bases, leaving 17 bases between them. The germline V gene encodes CDR1 SEHNR and CDR2 FQNEAQ (reference sequence). The sequence was obtained from a human donor in a cohort sampled during active COVID-19. What was sequenced was peripheral blood. The chain carries TRBV7-9 and TRBJ2-1; tentative D call: TRBD2 (9 bases). CDR3: CASSSGGGRVNEQFF. In DNA, the CDR3 is TGTGCCAGCAGCTCAGGGGGCGGGAGGGTAAATGAGCAGTTCTTC.